The 20 T cell receptor beta chains presented below share a single source sample, sequenced in a study of graft-versus-host responses after intestinal transplantation. Produced via immunoSEQ multiplex PCR; TCRdb's table is partial and in-frame only. Of about 100,000 clones listed, approximately 90% are singletons. Their specific antigens are unknown. The sequenced sample was unstimulated CD4+ T cells sorted from spleen or lymph node cells, obtained before transplant. These receptors were taken from a human donor who was the organ donor for an intestinal transplant.

This chain links TRBV30 with TRBJ2-2; TRBD2 matches at 12 bases. The CDR3 consists of 17 residues. Germline V gives CDR1 GTSNPN, CDR2 SVGIG (reference sequence). With V trimmed by 4 bases and J by 4 bases, 10 bases remained unmatched. Here the CDR3 reads CAWKFTSGRQSTGELFF. In DNA form, the CDR3 reads TGTGCCTGGAAATTTACTAGCGGGAGGCAGAGCACCGGGGAGCTGTTTTTT.

V gene TRBV6-5 combines with J gene TRBJ1-2, with TRBD1 matching over 8 bases. The CDR3 totals 13 residues. Losses at the gene ends were 3 bases for V and 8 bases for J; bases not matched to a gene: 5. Germline V gene sequence: CDR1 MNHEY, CDR2 SVGAGI. The CDR3 is CASSYRQGRGYTF. In nucleotides, the CDR3 is TGTGCCAGCAGTTATCGACAGGGGCGAGGCTACACCTTC.

The genes are TRBV5-1 and TRBJ2-7, with TRBD1 as a possible D gene (5 bases). Trimming pared 0 bases from V and 3 bases from J, leaving 16 bases between. Germline assignment: CDR1 SGHRS and CDR2 YFSETQ. The CDR3 contains 16 residues. CDR3 amino acids: CASSLVVTDAHYEQYF. CDR3 DNA sequence: TGCGCCAGCAGCTTGGTTGTGACAGATGCCCACTACGAGCAGTACTTC. Combining the CDR3 with reference TRBV5-1 and TRBJ2-7 gives the whole variable domain KAGVTQTPRYLIKTRGQQVTLSCSPISGHRSVSWYQQTPGQGLQFLFEYFSETQRNKGNFPGRFSGRQFSNSRSEMNVSTLELGDSALYLCASSLVVTDAHYEQYFGPGTRLTVT.

The sample holds one count of this clone. The chain combines TRBV27 with TRBJ2-3; the D is unclear. Germline V CDR1 and CDR2: MNHEY, SMNVEV (reference sequence). The ends were cut back, 0 bases at V and 0 bases at J, with 4 bases in the middle. CDR3 size: 14 residues. The CDR3 coding sequence is TGTGCCAGCAGTTTATCTACTAGCACAGATACGCAGTATTTT. This translates into CASSLSTSTDTQYF.

V gene TRBV6-1 combines with J gene TRBJ1-2; TRBD1 matches at 8 bases. Germline CDR1 reads MNHNS; CDR2 reads SASEGT. V lost 6 bases, J lost 6 bases, and 9 bases stayed unmatched. The CDR3 runs 14 residues. CDR3 nucleotide sequence: TGTGCCAGCAGAGCCGGGACAGGAGGTCATGGCTACACCTTC. This encodes CASRAGTGGHGYTF.

V and J are TRBV19 and TRBJ1-2; D not resolved. From germline, CDR1 is LNHDA and CDR2 SQIVND (reference sequence). This CDR3 has 14 residues. Trimming removed 3 bases at V and 6 bases at J, with 14 bases between. CDR3 loop: CASSIAQIGDGYTF. In DNA, the CDR3 is TGTGCCAGTAGTATCGCTCAGATAGGAGATGGCTACACCTTC.

This clone was seen only once. The chain has TRBV7-2 and TRBJ2-1; D gene ambiguous. The CDR3 covers 13 residues. Per germline, CDR1 SGHTA and CDR2 FQGNSA. V dropped 2 bases and J dropped 5 bases, with 7 bases sitting between them. CDR3 sequence reads: CASSLTVDNEQFF. DNA for the CDR3: TGTGCCAGCAGCTTAACAGTGGACAATGAGCAGTTCTTC.

V gene TRBV2 combines with J gene TRBJ1-1; possible D gene TRBD1, 6 bases. The CDR3 spans 13 residues. Germline V gene sequence: CDR1 SNHLY, CDR2 FYNNEI. The V gene lost 4 bases and the J gene lost 3 bases, with 9 bases spanning the gap. CDR3 in amino acids: CASSGTGYTEAFF. CDR3 sequence (DNA): TGTGCCAGCAGTGGTACAGGGTACACTGAAGCTTTCTTT.

The J gene is TRBJ1-3, the V gene TRBV5-1; D is unresolved. Germline CDR1 is SGHRS and CDR2 is YFSETQ. V lost 4 bases to trimming and J lost 0 bases, with 14 bases between them. This CDR3 has 16 residues. The CDR3 here is CASSPEHTSSGNTIYF. For the CDR3, the DNA is TGCGCCAGCAGCCCGGAACACACGAGCTCTGGAAACACCATATATTTT.

The chain combines TRBV4-2 with TRBJ2-7; the D gene is possibly TRBD2 (6 bases). CDR3 length equals 16 residues. Trimming shortened V by 1 base and J by 0 bases, and 13 bases separated the two germline ends. Germline V gives CDR1 LGHNA, CDR2 YNFKEQ. The CDR3 sequence is CASSQVTRDSSYEQYF. For the CDR3, the DNA is TGTGCCAGCAGCCAAGTAACCCGGGACTCCTCCTACGAGCAGTACTTC.

The chain is built from TRBV5-4 and TRBJ1-5; D gene ambiguous. Trimming removed 2 bases at V and 6 bases at J, with 9 bases between. The CDR3 sequence is 13 residues long. Germline values: CDR1 SGHNT, CDR2 YYREEE (reference sequence). CDR3 sequence: CASSLEPPQPQHF. Written as DNA, the CDR3 is TGTGCCAGCAGCTTAGAACCCCCTCAGCCCCAGCATTTT. Based on the CDR3 plus reference TRBV5-4 and TRBJ1-5, the full variable domain is ETGVTQSPTHLIKTRGQQVTLRCSSQSGHNTVSWYQQALGQGPQFIFQYYREEENGRGNFPPRFSGLQFPNYSSELNVNALELDDSALYLCASSLEPPQPQHFGDGTRLSIL.

The chain employs TRBV18 and TRBJ2-7; maybe TRBD1 (5 bases). This CDR3 comprises 16 residues. Germline V CDR1 and CDR2: KGHSH, LQKENI. Trimming pared 4 bases from V and 2 bases from J, leaving 18 bases between. The CDR3 nucleotides read TGTGCCAGCTCACGGCACAGGCCTGGACAAGCCTACGAGCAGTACTTC. Translating it yields CASSRHRPGQAYEQYF.

This rearrangement joins TRBV15 to TRBJ2-7, with 8 bases matching TRBD2. Unmatched junction bases numbered 11, after V lost 5 bases and J lost 5 bases. CDR3 length: 15 amino acids. In germline, CDR1 is LNHNV, CDR2 YYDKDF (reference sequence). CDR3 DNA sequence: TGTGCCACCAGCGCGCAGGGAGCGGGAGAACACGAGCAGTACTTC. Amino acid sequence: CATSAQGAGEHEQYF.

J is TRBJ2-7 and V is TRBV6-5, with 7 nucleotides matching TRBD1. From germline, CDR1 is MNHEY and CDR2 SVGAGI. The CDR3 totals 15 residues. The junction had 10 bases not matched to a gene; V was cut back by 5 bases and J by 3 bases. The CDR3 DNA sequence: TGTGCCAGCAGTGGCAAGACAGGGAAAAACTACGAGCAGTACTTC. Residues: CASSGKTGKNYEQYF.

This chain uses TRBV6-6 with TRBJ2-2, with 7 bases aligning to TRBD2. Germline CDR1 and CDR2: MNHNY and SVGAGI (reference sequence). After removal of 5 bases from V and 4 bases from J, the junction contained 10 bases not matched to a gene. This CDR3 contains 16 residues. CDR3 nucleotides: TGTGCCAGCAGTCCTCAGACTAGCTTGGCCACCGGGGAGCTGTTTTTT. This encodes CASSPQTSLATGELFF.

V is TRBV5-5 and J is TRBJ1-4, with D possibly being TRBD1 (5 bases). CDR1 SGHKS and CDR2 YYEKEE come from the germline V gene (reference sequence). V gave up 6 bases and J gave up 8 bases, with 17 bases separating them. The CDR3 sequence is 14 residues long. The CDR3 DNA is TGTGCCAGCACCTTCGGGACGCAGGGCGAAAAACTGTTTTTT. It encodes CASTFGTQGEKLFF.

This clone has just a few counts. The CDR3 sequence is CASSQQAAQPQHF. CDR3 sequence (DNA): TGTGCCAGCAGCCAACAGGCCGCGCAGCCCCAGCATTTT. The chain couples TRBV4-2 to TRBJ1-5; D gene uncertain. The germline V and J ends were trimmed by 2 bases and 7 bases, with 9 bases remaining between them. The CDR3 loop spans 13 amino acids. Germline CDR1 LGHNA, CDR2 YNFKEQ.

This clone has only one observation. The chain couples TRBV5-6 to TRBJ2-5; D is possibly TRBD2 (7 bases). Deletions cut 5 bases from V and 4 bases from J, with 15 bases between. Per germline, CDR1 SGHDT and CDR2 YYEEEE. This CDR3 region has 14 residues. CDR3: CASRWGGLGETQYF. CDR3 sequence (DNA): TGTGCCAGCAGGTGGGGGGGGCTCGGAGAGACCCAGTACTTC.

The V gene is TRBV6-1, the J gene TRBJ2-7; D is unresolved. CDR1 is MNHNS, CDR2 SASEGT, per germline. V lost 8 bases and J lost 0, with 5 bases in between. The CDR3 has 11 amino acids. The CDR3, as DNA: TGTGCCAGCGGCTACTCCTACGAGCAGTACTTC. Protein sequence: CASGYSYEQYF.

This chain joins TRBV5-4 and TRBJ2-1, with D unresolved. In germline, CDR1 is SGHNT, CDR2 YYREEE (reference sequence). CDR3 size: 14 residues. The ends were cut back, 0 bases at V and 4 bases at J, with 8 bases in the middle. The CDR3, as DNA: TGTGCCAGCAGCTTGGAACACCTGTACAATGAGCAGTTCTTC. It codes for CASSLEHLYNEQFF.